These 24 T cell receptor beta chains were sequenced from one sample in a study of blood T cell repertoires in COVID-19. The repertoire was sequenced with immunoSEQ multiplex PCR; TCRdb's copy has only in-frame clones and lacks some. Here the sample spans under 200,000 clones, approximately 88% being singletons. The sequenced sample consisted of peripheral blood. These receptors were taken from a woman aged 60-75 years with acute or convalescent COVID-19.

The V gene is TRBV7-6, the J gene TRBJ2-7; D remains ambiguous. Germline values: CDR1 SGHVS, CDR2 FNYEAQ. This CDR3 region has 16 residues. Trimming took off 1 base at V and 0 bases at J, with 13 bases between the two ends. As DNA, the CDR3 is TGTGCCAGCAGCTTAGGGCAGAGGATTGACTCCTACGAGCAGTACTTC. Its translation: CASSLGQRIDSYEQYF.

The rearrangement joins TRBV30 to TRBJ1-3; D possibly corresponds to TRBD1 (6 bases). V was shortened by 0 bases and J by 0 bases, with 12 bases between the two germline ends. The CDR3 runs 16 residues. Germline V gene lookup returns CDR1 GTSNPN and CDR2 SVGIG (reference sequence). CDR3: CAWSVGGSFSGNTIYF. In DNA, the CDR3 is TGTGCCTGGAGTGTTGGGGGCTCGTTCTCTGGAAACACCATATATTTT. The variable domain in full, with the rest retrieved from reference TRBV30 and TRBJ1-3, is SQTIHQWPATLVQPVGSPLSLECTVEGTSNPNLYWYRQAAGRGLQLLFYSVGIGQISSEVPQNLSASRPQDRQFILSSKKLLLSDSGFYLCAWSVGGSFSGNTIYFGEGSWLTVV.

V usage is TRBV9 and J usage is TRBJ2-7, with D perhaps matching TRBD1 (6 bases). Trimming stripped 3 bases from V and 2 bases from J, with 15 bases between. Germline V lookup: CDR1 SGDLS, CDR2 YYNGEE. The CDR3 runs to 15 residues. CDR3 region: CASSAGSTGAYEQYF. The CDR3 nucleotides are TGTGCCAGCAGCGCGGGATCGACAGGCGCCTACGAGCAGTACTTC.

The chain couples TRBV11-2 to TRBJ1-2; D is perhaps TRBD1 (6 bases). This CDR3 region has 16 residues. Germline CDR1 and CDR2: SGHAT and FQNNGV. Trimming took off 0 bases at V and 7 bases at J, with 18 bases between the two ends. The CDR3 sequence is CASSLDAGQRHGGYTF. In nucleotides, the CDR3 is TGTGCCAGCAGCTTAGATGCAGGACAGCGACACGGTGGCTACACCTTC.

CDR3 sequence (DNA): TGTGCCAGCAGCTTAAGGCTAGCGACAGATACGCAGTATTTT. Translated: CASSLRLATDTQYF. V is TRBV11-2 and J is TRBJ2-3; TRBD2 is a possible D gene (6 bases). Germline V gene lookup returns CDR1 SGHAT and CDR2 FQNNGV. Trimming stripped 2 bases from V and 3 bases from J, with 9 bases between. The CDR3 extends over 14 amino acids.

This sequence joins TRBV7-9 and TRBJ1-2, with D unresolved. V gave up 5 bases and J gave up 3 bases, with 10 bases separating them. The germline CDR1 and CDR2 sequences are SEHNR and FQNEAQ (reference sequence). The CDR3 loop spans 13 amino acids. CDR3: CASSTSEDYGYTF. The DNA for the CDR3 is TGTGCCAGCAGCACATCGGAGGACTATGGCTACACCTTC.

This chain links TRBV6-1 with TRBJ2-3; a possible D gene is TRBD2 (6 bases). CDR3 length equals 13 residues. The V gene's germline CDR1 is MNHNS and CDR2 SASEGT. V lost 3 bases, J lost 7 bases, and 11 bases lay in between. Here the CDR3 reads CASSDVGRNTQYF. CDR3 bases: TGTGCCAGCAGTGATGTGGGGAGGAATACGCAGTATTTT.

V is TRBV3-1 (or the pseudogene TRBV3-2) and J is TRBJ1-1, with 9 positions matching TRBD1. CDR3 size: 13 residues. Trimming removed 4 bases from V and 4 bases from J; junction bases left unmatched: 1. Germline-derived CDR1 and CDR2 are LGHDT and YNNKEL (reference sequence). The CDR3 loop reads CASSRGQGTEAFF. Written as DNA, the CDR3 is TGTGCCAGCAGCCGGGGACAGGGCACTGAAGCTTTCTTT.

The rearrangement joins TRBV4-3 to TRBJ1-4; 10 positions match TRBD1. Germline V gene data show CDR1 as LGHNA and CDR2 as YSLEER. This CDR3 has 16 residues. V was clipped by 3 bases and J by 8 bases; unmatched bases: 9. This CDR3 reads CASSHDTGTGEEKLFF. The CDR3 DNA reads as TGCGCCAGCAGCCATGATACCGGGACAGGGGAAGAAAAACTGTTTTTT.

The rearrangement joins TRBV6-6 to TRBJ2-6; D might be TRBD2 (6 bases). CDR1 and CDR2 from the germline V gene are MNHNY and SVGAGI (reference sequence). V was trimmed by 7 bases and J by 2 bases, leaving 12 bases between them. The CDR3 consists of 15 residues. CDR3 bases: TGTGCCAGCATCCCGGGACTCCCTGGGGCCAACGTCCTGACTTTC. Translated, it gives CASIPGLPGANVLTF.

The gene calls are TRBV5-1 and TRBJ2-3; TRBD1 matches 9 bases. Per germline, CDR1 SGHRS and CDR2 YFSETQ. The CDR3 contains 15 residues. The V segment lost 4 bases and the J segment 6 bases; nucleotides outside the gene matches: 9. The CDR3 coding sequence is TGCGCCAGCAGCATGGACAGGGGAGTCCTCGATACGCAGTATTTT. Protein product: CASSMDRGVLDTQYF.

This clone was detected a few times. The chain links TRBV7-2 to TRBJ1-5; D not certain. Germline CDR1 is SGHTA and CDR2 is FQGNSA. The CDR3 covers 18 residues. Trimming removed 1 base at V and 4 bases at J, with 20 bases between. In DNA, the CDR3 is TGTGCCAGCAGCTTAGACTTGCGGGCCAAGCTGGGGAATCAGCCCCAGCATTTT. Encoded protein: CASSLDLRAKLGNQPQHF. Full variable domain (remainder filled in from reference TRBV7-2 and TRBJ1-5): GAGVSQSPSNKVTEKGKDVELRCDPISGHTALYWYRQSLGQGLEFLIYFQGNSAPDKSGLPSDRFSAERTGGSVSTLTIQRTQQEDSAVYLCASSLDLRAKLGNQPQHFGDGTRLSIL.

The CDR3 nucleotides read TGTGCCAGCATCGCCTGCGGGACAGGGGATTCATCCGAGCAGTACTTC. Translation: CASIACGTGDSSEQYF. The V gene is TRBV21-1, the J gene TRBJ2-7; TRBD1 reflects the table's D call only, with no check against the DNA. TRBV21-1 counts as a pseudogene. The CDR3 sequence is 16 residues long.

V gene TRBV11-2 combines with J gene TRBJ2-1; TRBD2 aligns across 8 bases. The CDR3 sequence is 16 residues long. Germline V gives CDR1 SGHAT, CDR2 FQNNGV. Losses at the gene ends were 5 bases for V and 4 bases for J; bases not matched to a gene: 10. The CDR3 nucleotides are TGTGCCAGCAGCCTAAGGACTAGCCCCATTTACAATGAGCAGTTCTTC. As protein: CASSLRTSPIYNEQFF.

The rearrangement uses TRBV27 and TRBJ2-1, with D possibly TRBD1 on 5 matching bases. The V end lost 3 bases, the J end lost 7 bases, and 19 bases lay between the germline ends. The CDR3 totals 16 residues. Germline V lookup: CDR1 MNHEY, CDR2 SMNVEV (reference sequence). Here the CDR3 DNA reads TGTGCCAGCAGTTTTAGGACCATAGGGGAAGTTAATGAGCAGTTCTTC. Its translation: CASSFRTIGEVNEQFF.

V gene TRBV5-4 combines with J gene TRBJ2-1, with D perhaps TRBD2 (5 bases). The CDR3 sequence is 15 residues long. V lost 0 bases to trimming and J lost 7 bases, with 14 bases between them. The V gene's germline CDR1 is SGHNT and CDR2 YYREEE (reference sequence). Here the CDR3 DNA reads TGTGCCAGCAGCTTGGCATCTAGAGGGCCAAATGAGCAGTTCTTC. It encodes CASSLASRGPNEQFF.

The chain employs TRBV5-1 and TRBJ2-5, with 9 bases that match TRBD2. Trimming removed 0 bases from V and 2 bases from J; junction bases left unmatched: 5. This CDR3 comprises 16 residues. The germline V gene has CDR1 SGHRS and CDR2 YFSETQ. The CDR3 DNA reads TGCGCCAGCAGCTTGGGGAGTAGCGGGGGACAAGAGACCCAGTACTTC. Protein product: CASSLGSSGGQETQYF.

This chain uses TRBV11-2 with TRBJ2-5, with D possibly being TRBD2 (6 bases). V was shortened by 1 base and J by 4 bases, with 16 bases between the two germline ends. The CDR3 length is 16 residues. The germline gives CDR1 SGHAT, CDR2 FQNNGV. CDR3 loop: CASSLVGRLGGETQYF. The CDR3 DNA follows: TGTGCCAGCAGCTTAGTTGGCAGGTTGGGGGGAGAGACCCAGTACTTC.

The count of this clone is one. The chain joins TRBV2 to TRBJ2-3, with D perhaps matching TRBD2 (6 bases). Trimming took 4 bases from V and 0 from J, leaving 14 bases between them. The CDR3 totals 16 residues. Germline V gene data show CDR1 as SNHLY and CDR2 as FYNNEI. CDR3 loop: CASSVPSRGSTDTQYF. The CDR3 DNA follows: TGTGCCAGCAGTGTCCCTAGCCGGGGGAGCACAGATACGCAGTATTTT.

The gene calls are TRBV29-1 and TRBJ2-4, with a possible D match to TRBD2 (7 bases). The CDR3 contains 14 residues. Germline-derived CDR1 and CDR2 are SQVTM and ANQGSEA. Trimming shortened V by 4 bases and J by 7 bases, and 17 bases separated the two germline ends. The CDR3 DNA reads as TGCAGCGTTGGCGGGGGCGGCTGGTGGAACATTCAGTACTTC. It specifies CSVGGGGWWNIQYF.

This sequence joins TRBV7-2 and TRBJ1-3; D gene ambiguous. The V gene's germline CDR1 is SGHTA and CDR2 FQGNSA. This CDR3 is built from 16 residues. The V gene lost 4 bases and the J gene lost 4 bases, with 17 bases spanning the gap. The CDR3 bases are TGTGCCAGCAGCTCCCGTGGGCCATACTCAGGAAACACCATATATTTT. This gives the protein CASSSRGPYSGNTIYF. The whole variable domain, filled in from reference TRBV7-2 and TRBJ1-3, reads GAGVSQSPSNKVTEKGKDVELRCDPISGHTALYWYRQSLGQGLEFLIYFQGNSAPDKSGLPSDRFSAERTGGSVSTLTIQRTQQEDSAVYLCASSSRGPYSGNTIYFGEGSWLTVV.

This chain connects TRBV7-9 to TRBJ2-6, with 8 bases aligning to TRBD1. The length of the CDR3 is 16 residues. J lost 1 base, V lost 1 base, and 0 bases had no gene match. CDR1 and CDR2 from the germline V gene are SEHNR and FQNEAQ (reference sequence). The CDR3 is CASSLGTGSGANVLTF. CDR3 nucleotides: TGTGCCAGCAGCTTAGGGACAGGGTCTGGGGCCAACGTCCTGACTTTC.

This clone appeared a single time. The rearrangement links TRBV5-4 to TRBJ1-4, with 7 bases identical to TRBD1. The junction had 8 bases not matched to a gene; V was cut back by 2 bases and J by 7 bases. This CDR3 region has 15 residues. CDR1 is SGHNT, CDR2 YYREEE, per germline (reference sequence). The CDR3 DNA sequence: TGTGCCAGCAGCTTTCCCGGGACAGAGGGTGAAAAACTGTTTTTT. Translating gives CASSFPGTEGEKLFF.

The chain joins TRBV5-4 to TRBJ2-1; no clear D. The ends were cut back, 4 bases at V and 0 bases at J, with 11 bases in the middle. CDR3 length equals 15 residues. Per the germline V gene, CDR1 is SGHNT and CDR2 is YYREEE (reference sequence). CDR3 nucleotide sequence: TGTGCCAGCAGCATTTTGACAAGCTCCTACAATGAGCAGTTCTTC. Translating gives CASSILTSSYNEQFF. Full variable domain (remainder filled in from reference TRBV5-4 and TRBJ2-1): ETGVTQSPTHLIKTRGQQVTLRCSSQSGHNTVSWYQQALGQGPQFIFQYYREEENGRGNFPPRFSGLQFPNYSSELNVNALELDDSALYLCASSILTSSYNEQFFGPGTRLTVL.